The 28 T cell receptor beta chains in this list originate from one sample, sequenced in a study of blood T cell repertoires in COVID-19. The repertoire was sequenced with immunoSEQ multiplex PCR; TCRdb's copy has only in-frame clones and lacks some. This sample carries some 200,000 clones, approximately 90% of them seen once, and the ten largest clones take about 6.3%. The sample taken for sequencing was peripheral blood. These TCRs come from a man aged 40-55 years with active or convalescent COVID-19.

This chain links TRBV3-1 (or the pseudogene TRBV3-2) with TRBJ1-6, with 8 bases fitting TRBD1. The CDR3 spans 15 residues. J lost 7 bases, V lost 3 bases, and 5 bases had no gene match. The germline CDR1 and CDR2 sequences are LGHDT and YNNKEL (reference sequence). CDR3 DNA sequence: TGTGCCAGCAGCCACCAGGACAGGGACAATTCACCCCTCCACTTT. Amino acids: CASSHQDRDNSPLHF.

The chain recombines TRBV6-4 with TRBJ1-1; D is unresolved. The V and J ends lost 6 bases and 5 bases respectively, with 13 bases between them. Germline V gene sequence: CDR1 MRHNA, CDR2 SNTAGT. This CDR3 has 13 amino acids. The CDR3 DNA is TGTGCCAGCAGACTGGAGTTATGGACTGAAGCTTTCTTT. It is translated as CASRLELWTEAFF.

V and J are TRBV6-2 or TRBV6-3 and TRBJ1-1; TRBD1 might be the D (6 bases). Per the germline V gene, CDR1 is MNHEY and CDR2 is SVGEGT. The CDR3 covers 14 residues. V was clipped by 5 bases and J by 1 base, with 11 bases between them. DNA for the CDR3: TGTGCCAGCAGTACCAAACAGGGGAACACTGAAGCTTTCTTT. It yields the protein CASSTKQGNTEAFF.

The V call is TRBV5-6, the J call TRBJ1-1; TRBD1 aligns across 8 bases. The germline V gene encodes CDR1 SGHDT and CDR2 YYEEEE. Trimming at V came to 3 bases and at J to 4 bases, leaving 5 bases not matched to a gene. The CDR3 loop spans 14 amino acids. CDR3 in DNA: TGTGCCAGCAGCTGGATGACAGGGGCCACTGAAGCTTTCTTT. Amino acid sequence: CASSWMTGATEAFF.

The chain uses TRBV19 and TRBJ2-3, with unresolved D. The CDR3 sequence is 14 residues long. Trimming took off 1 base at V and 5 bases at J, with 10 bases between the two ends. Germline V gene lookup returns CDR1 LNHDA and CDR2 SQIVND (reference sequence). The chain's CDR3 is CASSIASSRDTQYF. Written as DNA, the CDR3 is TGTGCCAGTAGTATAGCGAGTTCCCGAGATACGCAGTATTTT.

The CDR3, as DNA: TGTGCCAGCAGTGACCTGGACAGGACCCCTGAAGCTTTCTTT. It specifies CASSDLDRTPEAFF. This chain uses TRBV6-1 with TRBJ1-1, with 7 positions matching TRBD1. V gave up 3 bases and J gave up 6 bases; unmatched junction bases: 7. The CDR3 is 14 amino acids. The germline V gene has CDR1 MNHNS and CDR2 SASEGT.

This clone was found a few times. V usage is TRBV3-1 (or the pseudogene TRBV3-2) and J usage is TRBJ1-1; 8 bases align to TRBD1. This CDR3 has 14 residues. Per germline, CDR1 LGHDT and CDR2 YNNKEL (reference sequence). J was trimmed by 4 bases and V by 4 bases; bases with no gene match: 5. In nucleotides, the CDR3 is TGTGCCAGCAGCCTACAGGGGGTTGGCACTGAAGCTTTCTTT. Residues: CASSLQGVGTEAFF.

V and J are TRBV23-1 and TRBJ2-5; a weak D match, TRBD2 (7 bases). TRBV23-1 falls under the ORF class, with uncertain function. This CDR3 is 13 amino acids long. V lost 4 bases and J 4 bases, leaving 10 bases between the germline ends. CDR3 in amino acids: CASSRGGAETQYF. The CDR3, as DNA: TGCGCCAGCAGTCGCGGGGGCGCAGAGACCCAGTACTTC.

The chain's CDR3 is CASSLVLSSYNEQFF. The CDR3 bases are TGTGCCAGCAGCTTGGTACTGAGCTCCTACAATGAGCAGTTCTTC. The rearrangement uses TRBV5-5 and TRBJ2-1; unclear D gene. There are 15 residues in the CDR3. The germline gives CDR1 SGHKS, CDR2 YYEKEE (reference sequence). Trimming pared 0 bases from V and 0 bases from J, leaving 7 bases between.

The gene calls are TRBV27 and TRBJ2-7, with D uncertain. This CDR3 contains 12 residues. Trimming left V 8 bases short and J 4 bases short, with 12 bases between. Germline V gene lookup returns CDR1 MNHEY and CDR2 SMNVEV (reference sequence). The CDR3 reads CASGRHRYEQYF. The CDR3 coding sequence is TGTGCCAGCGGGCGACACCGGTACGAGCAGTACTTC.

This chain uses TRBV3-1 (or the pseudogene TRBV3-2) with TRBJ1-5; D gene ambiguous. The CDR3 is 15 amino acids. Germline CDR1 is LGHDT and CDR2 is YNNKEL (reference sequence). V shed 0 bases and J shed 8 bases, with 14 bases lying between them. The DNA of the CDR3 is TGTGCCAGCAGCCAAGATGGGCGGTTTAGCGAGCCCCAGCATTTT. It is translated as CASSQDGRFSEPQHF.

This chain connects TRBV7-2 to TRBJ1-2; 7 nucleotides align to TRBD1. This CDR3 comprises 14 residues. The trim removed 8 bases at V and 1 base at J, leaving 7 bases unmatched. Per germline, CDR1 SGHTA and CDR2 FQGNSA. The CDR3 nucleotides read TGTGCCAGCTCCCAACAGGGGTTTAACTATGGCTACACCTTC. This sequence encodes CASSQQGFNYGYTF. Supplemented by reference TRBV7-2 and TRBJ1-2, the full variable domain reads GAGVSQSPSNKVTEKGKDVELRCDPISGHTALYWYRQSLGQGLEFLIYFQGNSAPDKSGLPSDRFSAERTGGSVSTLTIQRTQQEDSAVYLCASSQQGFNYGYTFGSGTRLTVV.

CDR3: CASSLPGQAAGEQYF. Written as DNA, the CDR3 is TGTGCCAGCAGCCTTCCAGGACAGGCGGCGGGCGAGCAGTACTTC. This chain links TRBV5-4 with TRBJ2-7; 7 nucleotides align to TRBD1. This CDR3 has 15 amino acids. Germline lookup yields CDR1 SGHNT and CDR2 YYREEE (reference sequence). Trimming cost V 4 bases and J 6 bases; bases outside gene matches: 13.

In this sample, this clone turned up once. In DNA form, the CDR3 reads TGTGCCAGTAGTATTCAGGCAGGGGGCCTGTACGAGCAGTACTTC. Protein: CASSIQAGGLYEQYF. The chain has TRBV19 and TRBJ2-7, with 8 bases matching TRBD1. Germline CDR1 LNHDA, CDR2 SQIVND (reference sequence). CDR3 size: 15 residues. The V segment lost 3 bases and the J segment 4 bases; nucleotides outside the gene matches: 8. The full variable domain, in which reference TRBV19 and TRBJ2-7 provide the parts outside the CDR3, is DGGITQSPKYLFRKEGQNVTLSCEQNLNHDAMYWYRQDPGQGLRLIYYSQIVNDFQKGDIAEGYSVSREKKESFPLTVTSAQKNPTAFYLCASSIQAGGLYEQYFGPGTRLTVT.

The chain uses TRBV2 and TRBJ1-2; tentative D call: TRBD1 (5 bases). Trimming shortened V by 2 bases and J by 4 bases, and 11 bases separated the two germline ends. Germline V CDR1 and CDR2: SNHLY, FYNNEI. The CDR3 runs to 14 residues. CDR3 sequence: CASSERGVAYGYTF. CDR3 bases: TGTGCCAGCAGTGAACGGGGGGTGGCCTATGGCTACACCTTC. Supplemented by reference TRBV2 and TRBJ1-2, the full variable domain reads EPEVTQTPSHQVTQMGQEVILRCVPISNHLYFYWYRQILGQKVEFLVSFYNNEISEKSEIFDDQFSVERPDGSNFTLKIRSTKLEDSAMYFCASSERGVAYGYTFGSGTRLTVV.

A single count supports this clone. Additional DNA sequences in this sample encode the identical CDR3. Here the CDR3 DNA reads TGTGCCAGCAGTTTACGGGGGGCTAGCAATCAGCCCCAGCATTTT. This gives the protein CASSLRGASNQPQHF. The chain carries TRBV28 and TRBJ1-5; D is possibly TRBD1 (6 bases). The length of the CDR3 is 15 residues. Trimming left V 2 bases short and J 0 bases short, with 8 bases between. Per the germline V gene, CDR1 is MDHEN and CDR2 is SYDVKM.

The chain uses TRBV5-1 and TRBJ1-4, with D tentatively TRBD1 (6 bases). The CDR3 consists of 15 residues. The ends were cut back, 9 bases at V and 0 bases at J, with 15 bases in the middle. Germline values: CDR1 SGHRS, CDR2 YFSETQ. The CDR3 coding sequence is TGCGCCAAAATACAGGGACGACCAACTAATGAAAAACTGTTTTTT. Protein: CAKIQGRPTNEKLFF.

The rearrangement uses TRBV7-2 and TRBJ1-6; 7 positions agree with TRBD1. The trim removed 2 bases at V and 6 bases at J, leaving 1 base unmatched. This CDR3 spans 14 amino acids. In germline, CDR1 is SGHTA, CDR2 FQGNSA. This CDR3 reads CASSLRQGNSPLHF. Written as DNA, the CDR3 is TGTGCCAGCAGCTTACGACAGGGTAATTCACCCCTCCACTTT.

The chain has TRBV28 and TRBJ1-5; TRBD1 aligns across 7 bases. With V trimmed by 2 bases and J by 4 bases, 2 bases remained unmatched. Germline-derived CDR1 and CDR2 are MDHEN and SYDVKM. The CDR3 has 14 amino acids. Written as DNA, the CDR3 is TGTGCCAGCAGTTTACGGACAGGTAATCAGCCCCAGCATTTT. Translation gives CASSLRTGNQPQHF.

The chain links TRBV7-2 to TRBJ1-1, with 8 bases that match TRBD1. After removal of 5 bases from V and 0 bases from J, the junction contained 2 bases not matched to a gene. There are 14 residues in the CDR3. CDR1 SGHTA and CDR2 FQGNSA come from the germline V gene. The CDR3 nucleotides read TGTGCCAGCAGCCCAGGGGGCTTGAACACTGAAGCTTTCTTT. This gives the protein CASSPGGLNTEAFF.

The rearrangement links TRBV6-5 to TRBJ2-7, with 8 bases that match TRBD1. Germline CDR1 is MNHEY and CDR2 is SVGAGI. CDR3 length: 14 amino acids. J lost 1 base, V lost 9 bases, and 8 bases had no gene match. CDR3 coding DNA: TGTGCCAGTCAGGACAGGGTTGGATCCTACGAGCAGTACTTC. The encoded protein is CASQDRVGSYEQYF.

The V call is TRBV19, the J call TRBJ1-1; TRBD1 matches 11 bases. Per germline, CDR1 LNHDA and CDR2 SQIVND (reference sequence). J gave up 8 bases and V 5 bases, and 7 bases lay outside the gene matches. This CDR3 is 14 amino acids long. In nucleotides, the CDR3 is TGTGCCAGTAGTCACAGGACAGGGGGCTTGGAAGCTTTCTTT. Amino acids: CASSHRTGGLEAFF.

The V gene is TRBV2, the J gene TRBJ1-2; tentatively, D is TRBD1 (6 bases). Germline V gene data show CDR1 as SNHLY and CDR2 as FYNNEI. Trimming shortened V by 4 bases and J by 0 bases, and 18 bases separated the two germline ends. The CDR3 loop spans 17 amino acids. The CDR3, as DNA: TGTGCCAGCAGTGGGGGACCGGGACACCAAGCTAACTATGGCTACACCTTC. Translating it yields CASSGGPGHQANYGYTF.

The CDR3 sequence is CASSVATPTSVLRLDTQYF. CDR3 in DNA: TGTGCCAGCAGCGTAGCTACCCCTACCTCGGTACTCAGGTTAGATACGCAGTATTTT. The chain uses TRBV9 and TRBJ2-3; D not resolved. CDR1 SGDLS and CDR2 YYNGEE come from the germline V gene. V was cut by 0 bases and J by 5 bases, with 25 bases left in between. The CDR3 sequence is 19 residues long.

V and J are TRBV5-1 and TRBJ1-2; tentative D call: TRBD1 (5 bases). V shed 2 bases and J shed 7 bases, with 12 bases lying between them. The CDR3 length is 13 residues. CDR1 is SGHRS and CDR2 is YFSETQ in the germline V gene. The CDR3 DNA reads TGCGCCAGCAGCTTCGGGACTGTGGGTGGCTACACCTTC. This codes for CASSFGTVGGYTF.

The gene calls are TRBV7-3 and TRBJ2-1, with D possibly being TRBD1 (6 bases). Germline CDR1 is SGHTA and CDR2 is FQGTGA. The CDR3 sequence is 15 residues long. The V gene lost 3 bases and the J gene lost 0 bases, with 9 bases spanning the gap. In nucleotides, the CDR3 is TGTGCCAGCAGCTTCGGGGACAACTCCTACAATGAGCAGTTCTTC. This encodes CASSFGDNSYNEQFF.

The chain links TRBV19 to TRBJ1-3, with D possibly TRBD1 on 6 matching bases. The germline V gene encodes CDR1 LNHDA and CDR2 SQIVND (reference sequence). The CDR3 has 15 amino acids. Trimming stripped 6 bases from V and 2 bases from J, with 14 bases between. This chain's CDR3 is CASSTKQGTGNTIYF. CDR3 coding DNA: TGTGCCAGTAGCACGAAACAGGGTACTGGAAACACCATATATTTT.

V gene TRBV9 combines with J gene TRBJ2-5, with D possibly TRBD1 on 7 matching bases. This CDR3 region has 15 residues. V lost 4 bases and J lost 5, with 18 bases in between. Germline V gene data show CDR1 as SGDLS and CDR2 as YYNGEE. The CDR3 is CASSRRQGGGETQYF. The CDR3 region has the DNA TGTGCCAGCAGCAGGAGACAGGGTGGGGGGGAGACCCAGTACTTC.